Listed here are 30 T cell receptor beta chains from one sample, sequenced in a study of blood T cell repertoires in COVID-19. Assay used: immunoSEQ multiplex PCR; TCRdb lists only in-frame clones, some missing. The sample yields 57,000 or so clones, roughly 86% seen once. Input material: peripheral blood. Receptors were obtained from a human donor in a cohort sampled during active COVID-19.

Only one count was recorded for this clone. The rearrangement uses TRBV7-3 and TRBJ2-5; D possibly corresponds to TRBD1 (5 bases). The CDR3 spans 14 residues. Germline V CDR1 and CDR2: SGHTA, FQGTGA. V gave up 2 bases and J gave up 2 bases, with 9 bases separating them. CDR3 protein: CASSLGASQETQYF. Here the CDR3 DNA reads TGTGCCAGCAGCTTAGGGGCAAGTCAAGAGACCCAGTACTTC.

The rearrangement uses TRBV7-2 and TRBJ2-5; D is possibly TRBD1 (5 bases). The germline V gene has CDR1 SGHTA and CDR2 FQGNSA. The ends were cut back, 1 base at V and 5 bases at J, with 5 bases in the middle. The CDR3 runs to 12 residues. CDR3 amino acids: CASSLDRETQYF. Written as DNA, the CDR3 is TGTGCCAGCAGCTTAGACAGGGAGACCCAGTACTTC.

The CDR3 DNA is TGTGCCAGCGTCGGGAGCGGGGCCTACGAGCAGTACTTC. Amino acids: CASVGSGAYEQYF. The genes are TRBV7-3 and TRBJ2-7; 7 nucleotides line up with TRBD2. CDR1 SGHTA and CDR2 FQGTGA come from the germline V gene. The CDR3 runs to 13 residues. Trimming at V came to 8 bases and at J to 2 bases, leaving 6 bases not matched to a gene.

CDR3 in amino acids: CASRTPGTGATDTQYF. As DNA, the CDR3 is TGTGCCAGCAGAACGCCCGGGACAGGGGCCACAGATACGCAGTATTTT. The chain couples TRBV7-2 to TRBJ2-3, with 10 bases matching TRBD1. CDR3 length: 16 residues. Germline V lookup: CDR1 SGHTA, CDR2 FQGNSA. V trimming: 6 bases; J trimming: 2 bases; junction bases outside the gene matches: 8.

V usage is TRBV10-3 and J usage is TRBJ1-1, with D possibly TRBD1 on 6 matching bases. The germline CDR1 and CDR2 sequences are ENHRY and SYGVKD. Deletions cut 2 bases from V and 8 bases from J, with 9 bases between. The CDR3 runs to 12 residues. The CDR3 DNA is TGTGCCATCAGTGAGATGGGGGCGGAAGCTTTCTTT. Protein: CAISEMGAEAFF.

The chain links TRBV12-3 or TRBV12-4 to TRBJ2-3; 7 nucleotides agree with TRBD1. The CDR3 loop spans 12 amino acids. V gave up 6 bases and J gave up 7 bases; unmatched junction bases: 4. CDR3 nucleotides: TGTGCCAGCAGCCGACAGGGATATACGCAGTATTTT. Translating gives CASSRQGYTQYF.

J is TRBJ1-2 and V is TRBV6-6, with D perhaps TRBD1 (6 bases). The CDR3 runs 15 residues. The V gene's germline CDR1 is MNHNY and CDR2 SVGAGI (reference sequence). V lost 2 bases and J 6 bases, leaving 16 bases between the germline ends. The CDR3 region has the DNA TGTGCCAGCAGTTACCGCAGGGGAAAAGACGATGGCTACACCTTC. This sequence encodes CASSYRRGKDDGYTF.

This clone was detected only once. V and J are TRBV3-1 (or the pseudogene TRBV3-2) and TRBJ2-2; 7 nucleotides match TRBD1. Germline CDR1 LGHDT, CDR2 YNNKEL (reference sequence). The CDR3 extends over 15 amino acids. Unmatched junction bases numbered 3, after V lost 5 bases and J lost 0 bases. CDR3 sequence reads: CASSDRDTNTGELFF. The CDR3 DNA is TGTGCCAGCAGCGACAGGGACACGAACACCGGGGAGCTGTTTTTT.

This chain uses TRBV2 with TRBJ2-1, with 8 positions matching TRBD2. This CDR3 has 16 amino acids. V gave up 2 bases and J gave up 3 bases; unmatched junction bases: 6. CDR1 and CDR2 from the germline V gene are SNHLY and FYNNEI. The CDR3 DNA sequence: TGTGCCAGCAGTGAAAGGGCTAGCGGGCGCTACAATGAGCAGTTCTTC. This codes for CASSERASGRYNEQFF. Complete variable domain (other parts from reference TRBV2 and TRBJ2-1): EPEVTQTPSHQVTQMGQEVILRCVPISNHLYFYWYRQILGQKVEFLVSFYNNEISEKSEIFDDQFSVERPDGSNFTLKIRSTKLEDSAMYFCASSERASGRYNEQFFGPGTRLTVL.

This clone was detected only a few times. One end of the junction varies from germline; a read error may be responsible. The CDR3 loop reads CASSSDADRGRNF. CDR3 DNA: TGTGCCAGCAGCTCTGACGCAGACAGGGGTCGCAACTTC. J is TRBJ2-7 and V is TRBV7-9; 8 bases fit TRBD1. CDR3 length equals 13 residues. Looked up from germline, CDR1 is SEHNR and CDR2 is FQNEAQ (reference sequence).

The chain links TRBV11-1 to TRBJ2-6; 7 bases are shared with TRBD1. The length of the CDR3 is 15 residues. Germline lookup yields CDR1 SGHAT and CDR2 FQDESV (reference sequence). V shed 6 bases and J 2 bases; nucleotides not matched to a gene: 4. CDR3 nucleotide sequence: TGTGCCAGCAGTCCGGGACAGACTGGGGCCAACGTCCTGACTTTC. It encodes CASSPGQTGANVLTF.

CDR3 in amino acids: CASSSPGQVTYEQYF. The CDR3 coding sequence is TGTGCCAGCAGTTCGCCGGGACAGGTCACCTACGAGCAGTACTTC. The genes are TRBV6-5 and TRBJ2-7; 8 bases map to TRBD1. This CDR3 contains 15 residues. V gave up 4 bases and J gave up 2 bases; unmatched junction bases: 7. CDR1 MNHEY and CDR2 SVGAGI come from the germline V gene.

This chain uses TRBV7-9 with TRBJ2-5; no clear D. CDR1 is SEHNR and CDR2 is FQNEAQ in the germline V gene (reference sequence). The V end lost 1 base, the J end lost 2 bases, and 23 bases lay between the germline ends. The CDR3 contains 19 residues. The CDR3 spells CASSLVLGQVVFGQETQYF. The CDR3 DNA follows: TGTGCCAGCAGCTTAGTTCTGGGCCAAGTTGTTTTTGGGCAAGAGACCCAGTACTTC.

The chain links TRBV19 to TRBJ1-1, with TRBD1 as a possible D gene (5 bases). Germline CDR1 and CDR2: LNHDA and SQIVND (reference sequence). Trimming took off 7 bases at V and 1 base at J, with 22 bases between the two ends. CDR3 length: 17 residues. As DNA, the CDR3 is TGTGCCAGTAACTCACCGCGGCGGACAATAAGGAACACTGAAGCTTTCTTT. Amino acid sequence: CASNSPRRTIRNTEAFF. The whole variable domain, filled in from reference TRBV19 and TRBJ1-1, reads DGGITQSPKYLFRKEGQNVTLSCEQNLNHDAMYWYRQDPGQGLRLIYYSQIVNDFQKGDIAEGYSVSREKKESFPLTVTSAQKNPTAFYLCASNSPRRTIRNTEAFFGQGTRLTVV.

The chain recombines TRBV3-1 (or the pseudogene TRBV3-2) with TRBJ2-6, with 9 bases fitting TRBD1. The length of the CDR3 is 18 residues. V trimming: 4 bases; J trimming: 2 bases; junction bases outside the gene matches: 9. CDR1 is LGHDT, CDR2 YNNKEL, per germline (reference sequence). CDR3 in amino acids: CASSPGQGLRAGANVLTF. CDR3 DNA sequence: TGTGCCAGCAGCCCGGGACAGGGTTTAAGGGCTGGGGCCAACGTCCTGACTTTC.

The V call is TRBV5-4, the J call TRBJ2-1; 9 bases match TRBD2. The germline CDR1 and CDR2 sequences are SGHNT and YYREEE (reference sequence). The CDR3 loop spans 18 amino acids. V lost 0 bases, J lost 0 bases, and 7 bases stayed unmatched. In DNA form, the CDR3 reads TGTGCCAGCAGCTTGGCCCTAGCGGGGTTTAGCTCCTACAATGAGCAGTTCTTC. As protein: CASSLALAGFSSYNEQFF.

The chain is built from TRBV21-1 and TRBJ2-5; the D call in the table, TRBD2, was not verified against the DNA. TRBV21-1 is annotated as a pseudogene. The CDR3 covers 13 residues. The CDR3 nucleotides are TGTGCCAGCAGCACCCCATCCCGCGGGGCCCAGTACTTC. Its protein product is CASSTPSRGAQYF.

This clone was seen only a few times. The CDR3, as DNA: TGCGCCAGCTCGTTAAGCTACGCTGGGGCCAACGTCCTGACTTTC. This gives the protein CASSLSYAGANVLTF. The rearrangement links TRBV4-3 to TRBJ2-6; no clear D. CDR3 length: 15 amino acids. The V gene lost 8 bases and the J gene lost 2 bases, with 13 bases spanning the gap. The germline gives CDR1 LGHNA, CDR2 YSLEER.

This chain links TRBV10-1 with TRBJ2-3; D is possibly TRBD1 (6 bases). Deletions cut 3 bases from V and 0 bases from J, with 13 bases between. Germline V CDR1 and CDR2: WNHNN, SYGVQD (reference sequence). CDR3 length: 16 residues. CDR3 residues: CASSDGQSSSTDTQYF. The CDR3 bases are TGCGCCAGCAGTGACGGACAGTCTTCGAGCACAGATACGCAGTATTTT.

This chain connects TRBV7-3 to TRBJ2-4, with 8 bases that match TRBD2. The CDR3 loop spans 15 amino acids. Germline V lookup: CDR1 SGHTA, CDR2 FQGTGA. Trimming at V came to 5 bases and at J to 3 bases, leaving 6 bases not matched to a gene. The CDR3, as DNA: TGTGCCAGCAGCCCCGGGGGGGGGCACAAAAACATTCAGTACTTC. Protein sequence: CASSPGGGHKNIQYF.

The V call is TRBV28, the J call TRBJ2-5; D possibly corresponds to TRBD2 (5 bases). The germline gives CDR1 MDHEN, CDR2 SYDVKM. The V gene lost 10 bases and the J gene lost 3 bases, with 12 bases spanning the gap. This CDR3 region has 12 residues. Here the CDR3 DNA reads TGTGCCATCCCCCCGAGGGAAGAGACCCAGTACTTC. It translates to CAIPPREETQYF. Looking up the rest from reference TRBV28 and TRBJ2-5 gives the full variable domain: DVKVTQSSRYLVKRTGEKVFLECVQDMDHENMFWYRQDPGLGLRLIYFSYDVKMKEKGDIPEGYSVSREKKERFSLILESASTNQTSMYLCAIPPREETQYFGPGTRLLVL.

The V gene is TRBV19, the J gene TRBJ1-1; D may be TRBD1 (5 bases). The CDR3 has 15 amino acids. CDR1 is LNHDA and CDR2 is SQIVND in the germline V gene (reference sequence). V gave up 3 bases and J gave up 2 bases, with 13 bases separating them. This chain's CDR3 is CASSIQGGFNTEAFF. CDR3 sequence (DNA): TGTGCCAGTAGTATTCAGGGAGGTTTTAACACTGAAGCTTTCTTT.

The CDR3 DNA is TGTGCCAGCAGCCATCGACAGGGGTTTAACTATGGCTACACCTTC. This sequence encodes CASSHRQGFNYGYTF. V usage is TRBV14 and J usage is TRBJ1-2; 8 positions agree with TRBD1. This CDR3 region has 15 residues. The V gene's germline CDR1 is SGHDN and CDR2 FVKESK. V shed 3 bases, J shed 1 base, and the junction held 4 bases outside the gene matches.

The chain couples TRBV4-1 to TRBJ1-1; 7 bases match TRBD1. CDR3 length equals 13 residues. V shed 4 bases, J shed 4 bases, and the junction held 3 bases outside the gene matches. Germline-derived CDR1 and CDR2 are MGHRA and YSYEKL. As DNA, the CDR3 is TGCGCCAGCAGCCCACAGGGGCTCACTGAAGCTTTCTTT. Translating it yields CASSPQGLTEAFF.

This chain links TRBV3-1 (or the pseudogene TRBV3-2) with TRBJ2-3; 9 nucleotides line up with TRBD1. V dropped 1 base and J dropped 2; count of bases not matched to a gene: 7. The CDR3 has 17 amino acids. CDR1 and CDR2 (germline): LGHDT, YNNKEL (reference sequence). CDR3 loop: CASSQGNRGRATDTQYF. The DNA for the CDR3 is TGTGCCAGCAGCCAAGGAAACAGGGGGCGGGCCACAGATACGCAGTATTTT.

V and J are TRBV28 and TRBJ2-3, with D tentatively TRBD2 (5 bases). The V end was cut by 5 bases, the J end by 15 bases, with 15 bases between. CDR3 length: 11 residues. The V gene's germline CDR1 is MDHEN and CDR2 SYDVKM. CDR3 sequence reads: CASSSTRDVYF. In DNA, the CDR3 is TGTGCCAGCAGTAGTACTCGGGATGTTTATTTT.

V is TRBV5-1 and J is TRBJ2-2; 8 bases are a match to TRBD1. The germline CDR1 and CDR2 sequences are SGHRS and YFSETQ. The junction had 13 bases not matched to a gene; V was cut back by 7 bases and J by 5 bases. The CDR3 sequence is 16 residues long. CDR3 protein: CASFPGTGLLTGELFF. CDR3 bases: TGCGCCAGCTTCCCCGGGACAGGCTTGTTAACCGGGGAGCTGTTTTTT.

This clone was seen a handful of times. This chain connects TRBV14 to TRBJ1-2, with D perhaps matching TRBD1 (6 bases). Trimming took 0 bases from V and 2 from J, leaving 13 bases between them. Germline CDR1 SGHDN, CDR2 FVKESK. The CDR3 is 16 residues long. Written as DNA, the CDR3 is TGTGCCAGCAGCCAAGATAGAGGGGGGGACAACTATGGCTACACCTTC. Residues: CASSQDRGGDNYGYTF.

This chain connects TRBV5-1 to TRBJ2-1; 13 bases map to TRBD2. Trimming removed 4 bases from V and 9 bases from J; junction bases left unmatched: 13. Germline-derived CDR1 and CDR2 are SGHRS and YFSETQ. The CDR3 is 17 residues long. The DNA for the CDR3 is TGCGCCAGCAGCAAGGGGACTAGCGGGATTTTTAACAGTGAGCAGTTCTTC. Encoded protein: CASSKGTSGIFNSEQFF.

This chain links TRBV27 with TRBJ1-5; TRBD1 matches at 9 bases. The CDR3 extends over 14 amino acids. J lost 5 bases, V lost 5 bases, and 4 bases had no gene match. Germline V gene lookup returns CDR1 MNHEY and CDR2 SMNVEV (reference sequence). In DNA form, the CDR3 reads TGTGCCAGCAGTCCCCGGACAGGGGATCAGCCCCAGCATTTT. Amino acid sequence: CASSPRTGDQPQHF.